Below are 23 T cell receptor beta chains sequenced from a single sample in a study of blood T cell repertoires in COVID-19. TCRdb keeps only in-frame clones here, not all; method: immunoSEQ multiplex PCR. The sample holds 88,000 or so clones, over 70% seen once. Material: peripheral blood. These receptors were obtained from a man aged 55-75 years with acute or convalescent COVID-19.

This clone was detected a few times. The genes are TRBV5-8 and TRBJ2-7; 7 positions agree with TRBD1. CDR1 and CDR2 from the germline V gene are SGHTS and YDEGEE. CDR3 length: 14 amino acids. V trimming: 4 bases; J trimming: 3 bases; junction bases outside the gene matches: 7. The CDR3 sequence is CASSLPGQDYEQYF. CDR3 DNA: TGTGCCAGCAGCCTTCCCGGACAGGACTACGAGCAGTACTTC.

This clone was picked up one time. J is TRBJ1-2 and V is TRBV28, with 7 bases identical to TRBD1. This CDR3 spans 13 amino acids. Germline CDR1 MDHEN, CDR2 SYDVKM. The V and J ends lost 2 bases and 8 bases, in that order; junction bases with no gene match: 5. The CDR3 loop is CASSLDRARGYTF. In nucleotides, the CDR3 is TGTGCCAGCAGTTTAGACAGGGCGAGGGGCTACACCTTC.

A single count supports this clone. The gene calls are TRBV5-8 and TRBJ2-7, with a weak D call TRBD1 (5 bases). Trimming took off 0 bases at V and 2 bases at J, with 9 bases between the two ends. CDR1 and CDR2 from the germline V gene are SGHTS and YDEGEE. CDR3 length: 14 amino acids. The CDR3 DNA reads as TGTGCCAGCAGCTTGGTTCCAGGGCCCTACGAGCAGTACTTC. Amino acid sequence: CASSLVPGPYEQYF.

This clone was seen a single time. The CDR3 loop is CASSITGGFTEQFF. The CDR3 DNA reads TGTGCCAGCAGTATAACCGGCGGGTTCACTGAGCAGTTCTTC. This sequence joins TRBV6-2 or TRBV6-3 and TRBJ2-1, with a weak D call TRBD2 (5 bases). Trimming took 5 bases from V and 9 from J, leaving 17 bases between them. This CDR3 is built from 14 residues. Germline V gives CDR1 MNHEY, CDR2 SVGEGT.

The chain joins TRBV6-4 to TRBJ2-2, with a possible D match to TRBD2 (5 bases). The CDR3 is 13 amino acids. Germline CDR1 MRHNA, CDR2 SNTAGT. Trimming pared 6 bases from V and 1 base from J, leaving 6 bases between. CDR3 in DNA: TGTGCCAGCAGAGAGGGGAACACCGGGGAGCTGTTTTTT. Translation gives CASREGNTGELFF.

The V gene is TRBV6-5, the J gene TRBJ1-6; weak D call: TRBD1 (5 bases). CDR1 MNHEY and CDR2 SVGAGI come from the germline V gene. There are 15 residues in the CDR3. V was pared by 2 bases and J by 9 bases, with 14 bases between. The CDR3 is CASSYGAGPSSPLHF. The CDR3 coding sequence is TGTGCCAGCAGTTACGGGGCTGGACCTAGTTCACCCCTCCACTTT.

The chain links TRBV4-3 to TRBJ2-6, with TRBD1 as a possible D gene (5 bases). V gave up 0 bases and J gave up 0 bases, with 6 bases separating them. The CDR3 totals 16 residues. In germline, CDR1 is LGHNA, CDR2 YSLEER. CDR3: CASSQERGSGANVLTF. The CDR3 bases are TGCGCCAGCAGCCAAGAAAGGGGCTCTGGGGCCAACGTCCTGACTTTC.

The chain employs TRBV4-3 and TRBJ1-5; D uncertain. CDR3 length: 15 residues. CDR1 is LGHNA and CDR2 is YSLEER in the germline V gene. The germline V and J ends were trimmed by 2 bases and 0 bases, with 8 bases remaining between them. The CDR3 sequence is CASSQRHLSNQPQHF. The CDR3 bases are TGCGCCAGCAGCCAAAGACACCTTAGCAATCAGCCCCAGCATTTT.

CDR3 residues: CASSPIGHGDTQYF. The CDR3 DNA sequence: TGTGCCAGCAGCCCCATAGGACACGGTGATACGCAGTATTTT. The chain recombines TRBV7-3 with TRBJ2-3; D is perhaps TRBD1 (5 bases). This CDR3 is 14 amino acids long. Looked up from germline, CDR1 is SGHTA and CDR2 is FQGTGA. Trimming removed 5 bases from V and 6 bases from J, with 15 bases in between. Combining the CDR3 with reference TRBV7-3 and TRBJ2-3 gives the whole variable domain GAGVSQTPSNKVTEKGKYVELRCDPISGHTALYWYRQSLGQGPEFLIYFQGTGAADDSGLPNDRFFAVRPEGSVSTLKIQRTERGDSAVYLCASSPIGHGDTQYFGPGTRLTVL.

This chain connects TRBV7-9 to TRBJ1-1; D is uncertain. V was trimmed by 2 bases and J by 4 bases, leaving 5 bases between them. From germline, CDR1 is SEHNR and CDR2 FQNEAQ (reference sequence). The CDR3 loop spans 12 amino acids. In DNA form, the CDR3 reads TGTGCCAGCAGCTTAATCGGCACTGAAGCTTTCTTT. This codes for CASSLIGTEAFF.

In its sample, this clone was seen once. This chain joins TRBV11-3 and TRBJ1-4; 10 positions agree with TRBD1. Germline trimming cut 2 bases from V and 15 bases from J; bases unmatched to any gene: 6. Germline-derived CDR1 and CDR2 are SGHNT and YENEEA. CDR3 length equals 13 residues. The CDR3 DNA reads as TGTGCCAGCAGCTTAATTCCGGGACAGGGGTTGTTTTTT. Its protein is CASSLIPGQGLFF.

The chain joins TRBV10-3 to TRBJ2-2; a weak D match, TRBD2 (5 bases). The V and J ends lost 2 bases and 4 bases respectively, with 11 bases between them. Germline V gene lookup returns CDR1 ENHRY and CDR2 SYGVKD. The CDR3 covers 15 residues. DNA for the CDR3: TGTGCCATCAGTGAGCGGGGTTGGCGCACCGGGGAGCTGTTTTTT. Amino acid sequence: CAISERGWRTGELFF.

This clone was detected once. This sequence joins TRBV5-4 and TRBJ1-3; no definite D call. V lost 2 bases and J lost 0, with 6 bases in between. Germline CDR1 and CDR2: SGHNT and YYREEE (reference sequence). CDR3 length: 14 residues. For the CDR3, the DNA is TGTGCCAGCAGCTTAACGGGCTCTGGAAACACCATATATTTT. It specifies CASSLTGSGNTIYF.

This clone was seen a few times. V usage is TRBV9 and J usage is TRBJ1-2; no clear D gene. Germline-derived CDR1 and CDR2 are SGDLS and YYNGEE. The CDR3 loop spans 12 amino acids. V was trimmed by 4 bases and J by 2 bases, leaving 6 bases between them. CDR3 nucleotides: TGTGCCAGCAGCACATTAAACTATGGCTACACCTTC. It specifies CASSTLNYGYTF.

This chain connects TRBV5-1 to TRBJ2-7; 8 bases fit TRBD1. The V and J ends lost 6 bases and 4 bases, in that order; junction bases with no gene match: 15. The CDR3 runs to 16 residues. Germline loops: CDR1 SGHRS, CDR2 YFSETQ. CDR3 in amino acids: CASTLGGGGQGYEQYF. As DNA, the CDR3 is TGCGCCAGCACCCTGGGGGGTGGCGGACAGGGATACGAGCAGTACTTC.

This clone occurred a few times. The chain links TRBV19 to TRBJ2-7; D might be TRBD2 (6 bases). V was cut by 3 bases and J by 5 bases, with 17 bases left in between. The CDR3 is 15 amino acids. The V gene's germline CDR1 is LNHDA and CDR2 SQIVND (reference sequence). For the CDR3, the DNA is TGTGCCAGTAGTATCGGAGGGGTGTCTTTGAACGAGCAGTACTTC. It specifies CASSIGGVSLNEQYF.

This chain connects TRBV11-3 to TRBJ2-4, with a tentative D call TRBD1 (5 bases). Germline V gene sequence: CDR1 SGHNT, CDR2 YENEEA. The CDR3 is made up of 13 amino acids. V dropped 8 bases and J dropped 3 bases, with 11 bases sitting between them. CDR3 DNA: TGTGCCAGCGCCCCAGGGAACAAAAACATTCAGTACTTC. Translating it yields CASAPGNKNIQYF.

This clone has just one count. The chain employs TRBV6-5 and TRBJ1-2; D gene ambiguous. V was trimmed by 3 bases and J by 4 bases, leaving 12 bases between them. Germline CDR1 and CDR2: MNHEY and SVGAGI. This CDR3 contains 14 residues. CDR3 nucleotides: TGTGCCAGCAGTTATTCGGGAGGGCTCTATGGCTACACCTTC. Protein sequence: CASSYSGGLYGYTF.

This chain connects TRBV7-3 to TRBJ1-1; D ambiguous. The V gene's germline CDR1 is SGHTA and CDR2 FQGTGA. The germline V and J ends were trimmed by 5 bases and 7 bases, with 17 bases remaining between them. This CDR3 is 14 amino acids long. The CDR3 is CASSPGGRGGEAFF. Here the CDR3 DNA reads TGTGCCAGCAGCCCCGGAGGGCGAGGAGGTGAAGCTTTCTTT.

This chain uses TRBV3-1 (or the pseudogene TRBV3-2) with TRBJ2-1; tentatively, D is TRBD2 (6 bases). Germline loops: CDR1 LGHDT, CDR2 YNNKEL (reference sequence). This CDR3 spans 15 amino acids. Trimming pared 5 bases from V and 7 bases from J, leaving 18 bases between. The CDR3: CASSIGPGTQNEQFF. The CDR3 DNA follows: TGTGCCAGCAGCATCGGGCCAGGGACTCAGAATGAGCAGTTCTTC.

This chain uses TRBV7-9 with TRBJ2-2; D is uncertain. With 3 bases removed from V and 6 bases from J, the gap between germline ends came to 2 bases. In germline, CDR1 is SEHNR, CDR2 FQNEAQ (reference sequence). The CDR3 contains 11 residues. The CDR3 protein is CASSFAGELFF. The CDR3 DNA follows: TGTGCCAGCAGCTTCGCCGGGGAGCTGTTTTTT. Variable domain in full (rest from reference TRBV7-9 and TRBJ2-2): DTGVSQNPRHKITKRGQNVTFRCDPISEHNRLYWYRQTLGQGPEFLTYFQNEAQLEKSRLLSDRFSAERPKGSFSTLEIQRTEQGDSAMYLCASSFAGELFFGEGSRLTVL.

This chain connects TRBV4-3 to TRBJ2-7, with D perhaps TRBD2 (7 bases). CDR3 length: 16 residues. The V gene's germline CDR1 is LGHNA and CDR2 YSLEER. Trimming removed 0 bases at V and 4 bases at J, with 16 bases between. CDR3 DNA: TGCGCCAGCAGCCAAGATTCGGCAGGGGAGGGGTACGAGCAGTACTTC. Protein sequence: CASSQDSAGEGYEQYF.

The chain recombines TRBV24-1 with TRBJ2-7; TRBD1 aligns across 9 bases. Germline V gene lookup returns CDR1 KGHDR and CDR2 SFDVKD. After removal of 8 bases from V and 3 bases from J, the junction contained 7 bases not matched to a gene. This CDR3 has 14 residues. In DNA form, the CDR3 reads TGTGCCACCAATTGCGGGACAGGGATCTACGAGCAGTACTTC. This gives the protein CATNCGTGIYEQYF.